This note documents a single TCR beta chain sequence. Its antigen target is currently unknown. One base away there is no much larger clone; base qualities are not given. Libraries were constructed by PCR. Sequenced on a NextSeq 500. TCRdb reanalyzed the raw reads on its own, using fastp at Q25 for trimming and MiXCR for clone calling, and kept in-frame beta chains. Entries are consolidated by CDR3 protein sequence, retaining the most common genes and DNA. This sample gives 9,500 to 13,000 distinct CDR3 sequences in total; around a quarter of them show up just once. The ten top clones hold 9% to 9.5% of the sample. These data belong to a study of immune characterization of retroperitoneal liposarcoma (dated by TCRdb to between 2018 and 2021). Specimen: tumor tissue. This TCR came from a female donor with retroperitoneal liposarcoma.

The CDR3 here reads CASSLERAGGFETQYF. The DNA is as follows: TGTGCCAGCAGCTTAGAGAGGGCAGGGGGCTTCGAGACCCAGTACTTC. The sequence is built from TRBV11-2 and TRBJ2-3; 8 bases in between match TRBD1. The J call is uncertain, as TRBJ2-5 better fits the DNA end. Including the terminal cysteine and phenylalanine, the CDR3 comprises 16 residues. Just CDR3 DNA is preserved here, 48 bases in frame from base 1. According to the germline V gene, CDR1 reads SGHAT and CDR2 reads FQNNGV.